Listed here are 11 T cell receptor beta chains from one sample, sequenced in a study of CD8 T cells in ankylosing spondylitis. TCRdb passed the 5' RACE reads through MiXCR, listing each CDR3 protein once. Of around 230,000 distinct CDR3 sequences listed, approximately 9% were seen once; the top ten hold approximately 6.2%. Input material: blood, either unsorted or a sorted T cell fraction (not recorded which). The receptors come from a male donor with ankylosing spondylitis or in good health (not recorded which).

This clonotype was found many times. The J gene is TRBJ1-6, the V gene TRBV7-3, with 7 nucleotides matching TRBD1. Germline assignment: CDR1 SGHTA and CDR2 FQGTGA. V lost 3 bases, J lost 6 bases, and 5 bases stayed unmatched. The CDR3 covers 15 residues. CDR3 DNA: TGTGCCAGCAGCTTGATGCGGGACAGTAATTCACCCCTCCACTTT. It specifies CASSLMRDSNSPLHF.

This clonotype has a count of ten or more. CDR3 coding DNA: TGTGCCAGCAGCGTAGAGGGGCGTGTGGGCACCGGGGAGCTGTTTTTT. This encodes CASSVEGRVGTGELFF. The chain carries TRBV9 and TRBJ2-2, with D perhaps matching TRBD1 (5 bases). Per the germline V gene, CDR1 is SGDLS and CDR2 is YYNGEE. The CDR3 is 16 amino acids. The V end lost 0 bases, the J end lost 4 bases, and 13 bases lay between the germline ends.

This clonotype was found many times. The chain is built from TRBV20-1 and TRBJ2-1; D gene unclear. Per germline, CDR1 DFQATT and CDR2 SNEGSKA (reference sequence). This CDR3 is 13 amino acids long. The V gene lost 0 bases and the J gene lost 8 bases, with 11 bases spanning the gap. The CDR3 here is CSARDLSFDEQFF. DNA for the CDR3: TGCAGTGCTAGAGATCTTAGCTTTGATGAGCAGTTCTTC.

The table lists this clonotype with a few counts. The rearrangement joins TRBV19 to TRBJ1-4; D is unresolved. The V end lost 8 bases, the J end lost 8 bases, and 12 bases lay between the germline ends. Germline-derived CDR1 and CDR2 are LNHDA and SQIVND (reference sequence). CDR3 length equals 12 residues. Here the CDR3 reads CASGSSREKLFF. The CDR3 coding sequence is TGTGCCAGTGGATCAAGCCGGGAAAAACTGTTTTTT.

This clonotype appeared many times. The chain joins TRBV7-3 to TRBJ1-1, with 9 bases that match TRBD1. Germline lookup yields CDR1 SGHTA and CDR2 FQGTGA. This CDR3 region has 13 residues. J was trimmed by 6 bases and V by 8 bases; bases with no gene match: 7. DNA for the CDR3: TGTGCCAGCTCGGGACAGGGTACCGCTGAAGCTTTCTTT. Protein sequence: CASSGQGTAEAFF.

J is TRBJ1-5 and V is TRBV7-2; 8 bases are a match to TRBD1. V lost 1 base and J lost 5; bases outside the gene matches: 4. The CDR3 is 15 amino acids. The germline gives CDR1 SGHTA, CDR2 FQGNSA. This CDR3 reads CASSLGAGGHQPQHF. The CDR3 DNA reads TGTGCCAGCAGCTTAGGGGCAGGGGGCCATCAGCCCCAGCATTTT.

This clonotype was counted at least ten times. The chain employs TRBV4-2 and TRBJ2-2; 11 bases map to TRBD2. Germline CDR1 is LGHNA and CDR2 is YNFKEQ. The V segment lost 0 bases and the J segment 8 bases; nucleotides outside the gene matches: 8. The CDR3 sequence is 17 residues long. The CDR3 DNA follows: TGTGCCAGCAGCCAAGATTTCACTAGCGGGGGATTAGGGGAGCTGTTTTTT. Amino acid sequence: CASSQDFTSGGLGELFF.

J is TRBJ2-1 and V is TRBV4-1, with a possible D match to TRBD2 (5 bases). Germline CDR1 reads MGHRA; CDR2 reads YSYEKL. Trimming removed 0 bases from V and 6 bases from J, with 24 bases in between. This CDR3 is built from 19 residues. The CDR3: CASSQEAGKPPTTRNEQFF. The CDR3 DNA sequence: TGCGCCAGCAGCCAAGAAGCCGGGAAACCCCCCACCACCCGCAATGAGCAGTTCTTC.

This clonotype was seen only a few times. The rearrangement joins TRBV5-1 to TRBJ2-7; 12 positions agree with TRBD2. The CDR3 covers 14 residues. Germline V gene lookup returns CDR1 SGHRS and CDR2 YFSETQ. V was pared by 5 bases and J by 3 bases, with 3 bases of the junction left unmatched. CDR3 residues: CASRSSGGVYEQYF. DNA for the CDR3: TGCGCCAGCAGATCTAGCGGGGGGGTCTACGAGCAGTACTTC.

This clonotype was counted at least ten times. The gene calls are TRBV16 and TRBJ1-6; TRBD1 might be the D (6 bases). CDR1 KGHSY and CDR2 FQNENV come from the germline V gene. The V gene lost 0 bases and the J gene lost 8 bases, with 11 bases spanning the gap. The CDR3 has 15 amino acids. CDR3 DNA sequence: TGTGCCAGCAGCCAATCGGCCAGGGGTGATTCACCCCTCCACTTT. Its translation is CASSQSARGDSPLHF.

In this sample, this clonotype turned up many times. The chain joins TRBV7-6 to TRBJ1-2; D gene unclear. Germline assignment: CDR1 SGHVS and CDR2 FNYEAQ. V gave up 4 bases and J gave up 2 bases, with 11 bases separating them. This CDR3 region has 14 residues. The DNA for the CDR3 is TGTGCCAGCAGCTCACAGACGGAAAACTATGGCTACACCTTC. Translation: CASSSQTENYGYTF.